A selection of T cell receptor beta chains follows, all from one sample in a study of blood T cells in healthy people across ages. TCRdb recomputed calls from the 5' RACE reads with MiXCR, one row per CDR3 protein. The sample lists about 1,800,000 distinct CDR3 sequences, over 25% seen once, with about 8% in the top ten. Material for sequencing was blood. Receptors were obtained from a woman in her twenties or thirties in good health. CDR3s include the opening cysteine and the closing phenylalanine or tryptophan. D genes are given only for firm matches. Not all rows give a size; the values are once, few, many and, for expanded clones, a class.

few,TRBV20-1,-,TRBJ1-1,TGCAGTGCTGGGGGGGGGACCGGGACGGTGAACACTGAAGCTTTCTTT,CSAGGGTGTVNTEAFF
few,TRBV11-2,-,TRBJ2-3,TGTGCCAGCAGCTCCATTCGACAGGACACAGATACGCAGTATTTT,CASSSIRQDTDTQYF
-,TRBV5-1,TRBD1,TRBJ2-7,TGCGCCAGCAGCCCCTCCTGGACAGGGAAGTACGAGCAGTACTTC,CASSPSWTGKYEQYF
-,TRBV9,-,TRBJ2-3,TGTGCCAGCAGCGTACCAGGGGTGGCAGATACGCAGTATTTT,CASSVPGVADTQYF
-,TRBV9,TRBD2,TRBJ2-5,TGTGCCAGCAGCGTAGCTGGCCTAGCGGGGGGGCCAGGGGAGACCCAGTACTTC,CASSVAGLAGGPGETQYF
-,TRBV20-1,-,TRBJ2-7,TGCAGTGCTGTATCCGGGACTGGAATTTACGAGCAGTACTTC,CSAVSGTGIYEQYF
many,TRBV20-1,TRBD2,TRBJ2-1,TGCAGTGCTGGGCCCCGACTAGCGGGAGGGCGGGGTTCCTACAATGAGCAGTTCTTC,CSAGPRLAGGRGSYNEQFF
-,TRBV10-3,TRBD2,TRBJ2-1,TGTGCCACCATGGGGACTAGCGGCTACAATGAGCAGTTCTTC,CATMGTSGYNEQFF
many,TRBV12-3/TRBV12-4,-,TRBJ1-4,TGTGCCAGCAGCCTTCAGGGAAGGAGAGATGAAAAACTGTTTTTT,CASSLQGRRDEKLFF
-,TRBV7-3,-,TRBJ2-2,TGTGCCAGCAGCCCAACGCGGCATGATACCGGGGAGCTATTTTTT,CASSPTRHDTGELFF
-,TRBV12-3/TRBV12-4,-,TRBJ1-1,TGTGCCAGCAGTTCCCGGGGGGGTATCACTGAAGCTTTCTTT,CASSSRGGITEAFF
-,TRBV6-2/TRBV6-3,-,TRBJ2-2,TGTGCCAGCAGTCGCGCAGGTTCCGGGGAGCTGTTTTTT,CASSRAGSGELFF
few,TRBV20-1,TRBD2,TRBJ2-3,TGCAGTGCTGGGGAGACTAGCGGGGAGACAGATACGCAGTATTTT,CSAGETSGETDTQYF
few,TRBV2,TRBD2,TRBJ2-1,TGTGCCAGCGGGACTAGCGGGGGTGGGGACAATGAGCAGTTCTTC,CASGTSGGGDNEQFF
few,TRBV6-6,-,TRBJ1-2,TGTGCCAGCAACACACCTAACCATGGCTACACCTTC,CASNTPNHGYTF
-,TRBV7-9,-,TRBJ1-6,TGTGCCAGCAGCTTAAGGCCAGGGGATTCACCCCTCCACTTT,CASSLRPGDSPLHF
-,TRBV7-2,TRBD2,TRBJ2-1,TGTGCCAGCAGCTCTCCGGGACTAGCTCACAATGAGCAGTTCTTC,CASSSPGLAHNEQFF
-,TRBV7-2,-,TRBJ2-7,TGTGCCAGCAGCCCATCGACTACCATCTACGAGCAGTACTTC,CASSPSTTIYEQYF
-,TRBV7-9,TRBD1,TRBJ1-5,TGTGCCAGCAGCTTAGACAGGGGTCTTAGCAATCAGCCCCAGCATTTT,CASSLDRGLSNQPQHF
-,TRBV19,TRBD2,TRBJ2-5,TGTGCCAGTATGGAGGCAACCAGCGGGGGGGAGACCCAGTACTTC,CASMEATSGGETQYF
few,TRBV12-3/TRBV12-4,-,TRBJ2-3,TGTGCCAGCAGCACCGGGACGCGCACAGATACGCAGTATTTT,CASSTGTRTDTQYF
many,TRBV7-9,-,TRBJ2-7,TGTGCCAGCAGCTTAGGCTACGACGAGCAGTACTTC,CASSLGYDEQYF
-,TRBV19,-,TRBJ2-1,TGTGCCAGTAGTATGAGGGGGAGTGAGCAGTTCTTC,CASSMRGSEQFF
few,TRBV12-3/TRBV12-4,-,TRBJ1-4,TGTGCCAGCAGACGAGACCAGGGTCAAGGGGGTAATGAAAAACTGTTTTTT,CASRRDQGQGGNEKLFF
few,TRBV7-9,-,TRBJ1-2,TGTGCCAGCACCCGAAGTGCAGGGACCTATGGCTACACCTTC,CASTRSAGTYGYTF
few,TRBV29-1,-,TRBJ2-7,TGCAGCGGCGGCGAACCCACAGGGAGAGGGCAGTACTTC,CSGGEPTGRGQYF
few,TRBV11-3,TRBD2,TRBJ2-1,TGTGCCAGCAGCCAGACGGGACTAGCCCCTTACAATGAGCAGTTCTTC,CASSQTGLAPYNEQFF
many,TRBV7-2,-,TRBJ2-1,TGTGCCAGCAGCTTTTTCCCCAATGAGCAGTTCTTC,CASSFFPNEQFF
-,TRBV2,TRBD2,TRBJ2-5,TGTGCCAGCAGTTCTAGCGGGTACAAGCAGTACTTC,CASSSSGYKQYF
-,TRBV7-2,-,TRBJ1-5,TGTGCCAGCAGCCGAGGGGGGTATAGCAATCAGCCCCAGCATTTT,CASSRGGYSNQPQHF
-,TRBV2,-,TRBJ2-5,TGTGCCAGCAGTGTCTGGGGGGAGACCCAGTACTTC,CASSVWGETQYF
many,TRBV20-1,-,TRBJ2-1,TGCAGTGCTGCACCCCCGGGCGGACATCAGACTGAGCAGTTCTTC,CSAAPPGGHQTEQFF
-,TRBV5-1,TRBD2,TRBJ2-5,TGCGCCAGCAGCTTGGAGGTAGCGGGAGGCCGAGAGACCCAGTACTTC,CASSLEVAGGRETQYF
few,TRBV5-1,-,TRBJ1-2,TGCGCCAGCAGCTTGGTTTCGGGGGCCGGCGGTGGCTACACCTTC,CASSLVSGAGGGYTF
few,TRBV5-1,-,TRBJ2-1,TGCGCCAGCAGCTTCGGACAGTCTAACAATGAGCAGTTCTTC,CASSFGQSNNEQFF
-,TRBV7-6,-,TRBJ2-6,TGTGCCAGCAGCCTCTCCCAGGCCCCCGCCCCTGGGGCCAACGTCCTGACTTTC,CASSLSQAPAPGANVLTF
many,TRBV29-1,-,TRBJ1-5,TGCAGCGTTGGACGGAGTGGACAGCCCCAGCATTTT,CSVGRSGQPQHF
-,TRBV27,-,TRBJ2-3,TGTGCCAGCAGTTTATCGGGCGGCATGGATACGCAGTATTTT,CASSLSGGMDTQYF
-,TRBV4-2,-,TRBJ1-1,TGTGCCAGCAGCCAAGATACTCAGGAAGCTTTCTTT,CASSQDTQEAFF
-,TRBV7-2,TRBD1,TRBJ1-1,TGTGCCAGCAGCGCCCTAGGGGGCTACACTGAAGCTTTCTTT,CASSALGGYTEAFF
-,TRBV5-5,TRBD1,TRBJ1-1,TGTGCCAGCAGCTCCGGGACAGGGACGATAAACACTGAAGCTTTCTTT,CASSSGTGTINTEAFF
-,TRBV5-1,TRBD2,TRBJ2-3,TGCGCCAGCCGCGAATACTTTGGCGGGGGAGCAGATACGCAGTATTTT,CASREYFGGGADTQYF
-,TRBV3-1,-,TRBJ2-1,TGTGCCAGCGGGGGTGGTAATTTTGAGCAGTTCTTC,CASGGGNFEQFF
-,TRBV6-2/TRBV6-3,TRBD1,TRBJ2-7,TGTGCCAGCAGTCACCGGGACAGGGGGCGCTACGAGCAGTACTTC,CASSHRDRGRYEQYF
many,TRBV20-1,-,TRBJ2-7,TGCAGTGCTAGAGGTGAGGCCAGTAGCTCCTACGAGCAGTACTTC,CSARGEASSSYEQYF
-,TRBV2,-,TRBJ2-7,TGTGCCAGTGGAGGGGGTAGCCACGAGCAGTACTTC,CASGGGSHEQYF